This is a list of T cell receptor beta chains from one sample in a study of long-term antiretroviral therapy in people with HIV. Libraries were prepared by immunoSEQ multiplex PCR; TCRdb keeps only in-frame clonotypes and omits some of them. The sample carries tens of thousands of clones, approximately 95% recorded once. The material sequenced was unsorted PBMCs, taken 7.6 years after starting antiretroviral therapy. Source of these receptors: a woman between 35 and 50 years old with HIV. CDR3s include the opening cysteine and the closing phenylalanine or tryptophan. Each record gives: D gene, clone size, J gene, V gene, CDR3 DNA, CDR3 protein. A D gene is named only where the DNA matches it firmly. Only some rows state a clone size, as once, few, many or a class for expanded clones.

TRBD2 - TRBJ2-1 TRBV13 TGTGCCAGCAGCTTAAGAACTAGCGGGGGGGACGGGCATGAGCAGTTCTTC CASSLRTSGGDGHEQFF
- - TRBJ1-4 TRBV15 TGTGCCACCAGCAGAGATCAAGGGAGGCATGAAAAACTGTTTTTT CATSRDQGRHEKLFF
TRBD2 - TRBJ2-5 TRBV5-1 TGCGCCAGCAGCTTGGATCTTCGCGGGGGGCTAGAGACCCAGTACTTC CASSLDLRGGLETQYF
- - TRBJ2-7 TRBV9 TGTGCCAGCAGCGTAGTTGGGGGTCCCTACGAGCAGTACTTC CASSVVGGPYEQYF
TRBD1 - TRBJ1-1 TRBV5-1 TGCGCCAGCAGCTACAGGGGGCGAGAGAACACTGAAGCTTTCTTT CASSYRGRENTEAFF
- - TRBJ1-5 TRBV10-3 TGTGCCATCAGTGACGCCGGGACCGATTGGGGGATTGGCAATCAGCCCCAGCATTTT CAISDAGTDWGIGNQPQHF
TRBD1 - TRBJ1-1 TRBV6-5 TGTGCCAGCACAGGGGACAGGGCTCGAGGCTCTGAAGCTTTCTTT CASTGDRARGSEAFF
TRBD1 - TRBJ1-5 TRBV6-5 TGTGCCAGCAGTTCCAGACAGGGGGGTGGCAATCAGCCCCAGCATTTT CASSSRQGGGNQPQHF
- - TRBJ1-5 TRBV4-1 TGCGCCAGCAGCCAAGATGACCGAGCCTATAGCAATCAGCCCCAGCATTTT CASSQDDRAYSNQPQHF
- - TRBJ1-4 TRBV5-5 TGTGCCAGCAGCTTGGGCGGGATCCTTACTAATGAAAAACTGTTTTTT CASSLGGILTNEKLFF
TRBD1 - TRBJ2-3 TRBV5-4 TGTGCCAGCAGCTTGGACAGGGGTGGCACAGATACGCAGTATTTT CASSLDRGGTDTQYF
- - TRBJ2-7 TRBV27 TGTGCCAGCAGTTTGCTTGGACACTCGAGCTCCTACGAGCAGTACTTC CASSLLGHSSSYEQYF
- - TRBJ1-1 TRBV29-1 TGCAGCGTTGAAGGCCTTCAGGGGATGGACACTGAAGCTTTCTTT CSVEGLQGMDTEAFF
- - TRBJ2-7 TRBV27 TGTGCCAGCAGTTATGGGGCAAACGCCGAGCAGTACTTC CASSYGANAEQYF
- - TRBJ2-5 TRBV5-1 TGCGCCAGCAGCTTGACTACTGGGGAGACCCAGTACTTC CASSLTTGETQYF
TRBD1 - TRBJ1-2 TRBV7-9 TGTGCCAGCAGCTCGTCCGGGACAGCCGACTATGGCTACACCTTC CASSSSGTADYGYTF
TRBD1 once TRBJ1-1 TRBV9 TGTGCCAGCAGCGCCGGGACAGGGGTCGGGATGGGCACTGAAGCTTTCTTT CASSAGTGVGMGTEAFF
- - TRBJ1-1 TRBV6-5 TGTGCCAGCAGTTACTCTGGGGGAGGCCCTGAAGCTTTCTTT CASSYSGGGPEAFF
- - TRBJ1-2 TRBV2 TGTGCCAGCAGTCCCCATCCCGCGGGGGCGGGGTACACCTTC CASSPHPAGAGYTF
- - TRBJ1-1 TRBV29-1 TGCAGCGTTGACAAAGACGGTAACACTGAAGCTTTCTTT CSVDKDGNTEAFF
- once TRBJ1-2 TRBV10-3 TGTGCCATCAGTGATGGCGGAGCTAACTATGGCTACACCTTC CAISDGGANYGYTF
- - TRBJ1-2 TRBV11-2 TGTGCCAGCAGCGGGATAGGTCAGGGGAACTATGGCTACACCTTC CASSGIGQGNYGYTF
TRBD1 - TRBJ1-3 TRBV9 TGTGCCAGCAGCGTAGGCGCCGGACAGGGTGGAAACACCATATATTTT CASSVGAGQGGNTIYF
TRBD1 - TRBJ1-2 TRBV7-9 TGTGCCAGCAGCTCGACAGGGAGAAGCCATGGCTACACCTTC CASSSTGRSHGYTF
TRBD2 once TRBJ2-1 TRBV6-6 TGTGCCAGCACCGTCATAACTAGCGGGGGGGCAGGTGAGCAGTTCTTC CASTVITSGGAGEQFF
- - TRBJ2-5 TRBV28 TGTGCCAGCAGTTTCAGAATGACCGAAGAGACCCAGTACTTC CASSFRMTEETQYF
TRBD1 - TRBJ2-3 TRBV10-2 TGCGCCAGCAGTGATGGGACAGGGGTTACAGATACGCAGTATTTT CASSDGTGVTDTQYF
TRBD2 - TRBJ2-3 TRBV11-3 TGTGCCAGCAGCTCGGGACTAGCGGGGGACCCTAGCACAGATACGCAGTATTTT CASSSGLAGDPSTDTQYF
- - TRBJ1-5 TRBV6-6 TGTGCCAGCAGTCTCGCGTTGAATCAGCCCCAGCATTTT CASSLALNQPQHF
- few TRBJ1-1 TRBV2 TGTGCCAGCAACGGTGAAAGGAACACTGAAGCTTTCTTT CASNGERNTEAFF
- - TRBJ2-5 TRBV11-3 TGTGCCAGCAGCTTAGGCGACAGGAGGCAAGAGACCCAGTACTTC CASSLGDRRQETQYF
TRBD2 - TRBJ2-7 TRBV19 TGTGCCAGTAGTATCCTAGCGGGGGCCTTCTACGAGCAGTACTTC CASSILAGAFYEQYF
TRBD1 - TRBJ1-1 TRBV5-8 TGTGCCAGCAACCTACAGGGGGCTCGGACTGAAGCTTTCTTT CASNLQGARTEAFF
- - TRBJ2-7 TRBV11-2 TGTGCCAGCAGCTTAGCGTGGCAGGACGCAACCCGGCCCGAGCAGTACTTC CASSLAWQDATRPEQYF
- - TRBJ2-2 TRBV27 TGTGCCAGCAGTGGGGGCGGGGAGCTGTTTTTT CASSGGGELFF
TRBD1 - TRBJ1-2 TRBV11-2 TGTGCCAGCAGCCCGGACAGGGCCTCCGGCTATGGCTACACCTTC CASSPDRASGYGYTF
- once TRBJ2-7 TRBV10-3 TGTGCCATCAGTGATCGTGGGGGCGCCGGTGTCGAGCAGTACTTC CAISDRGGAGVEQYF
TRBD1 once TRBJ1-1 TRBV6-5 TGTGCCAGCAGCTTTGACAGGGAGGGCACTGAAGCTTTCTTT CASSFDREGTEAFF
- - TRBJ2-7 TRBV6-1 TGTGCCAGCAGTGAAGCGGGCGACAACTACGAGCAGTACTTC CASSEAGDNYEQYF
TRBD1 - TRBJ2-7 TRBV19 TGTGCCACCGCCCGGGACAGGTTCTCCTACGAGCAGTACTTC CATARDRFSYEQYF
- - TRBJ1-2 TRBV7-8 TGTGCCAGCAGTTCCCGGGTTGACTATGGCTACACCTTC CASSSRVDYGYTF
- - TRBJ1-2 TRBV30 TGTGCCTGGAGAAGAGGGTATTATGGCTACACCTTC CAWRRGYYGYTF
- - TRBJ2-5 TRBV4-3 TGCGCCAGCAGCCCCTCCCGTGGAGGGGCTGGAGAGACCCAGTACTTC CASSPSRGGAGETQYF
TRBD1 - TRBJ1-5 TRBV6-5 TGTGCCAGCGGAAAACAGGGGGCGGGACAGCCCCAGCATTTT CASGKQGAGQPQHF
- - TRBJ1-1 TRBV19 TGTGCCAGTAGGAGAGGGTTGGAGGGGAAGGCTGAAGCTTTCTTT CASRRGLEGKAEAFF
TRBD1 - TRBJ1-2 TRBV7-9 TGTGCCAGCAGCTTGCCCGGGACAGGGGCCCGAGGCTACACCTTC CASSLPGTGARGYTF
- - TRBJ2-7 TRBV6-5 TGTGCCAGTTCGTGGGCGGCTCTGCTCTACGAGCAGTACTTC CASSWAALLYEQYF
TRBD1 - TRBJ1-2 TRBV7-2 TGTGCCAGCAGCGTCAACAGGGGCCTCGACTCCAATGGCTACACCTTC CASSVNRGLDSNGYTF
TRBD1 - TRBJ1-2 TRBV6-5 TGTGCCAGCATCCCGTCCCGGACAGGGAGCTATGGCTACACCTTC CASIPSRTGSYGYTF
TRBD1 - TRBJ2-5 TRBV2 TGTGCCAGCAAAGACAGGGGTGAGACCCAGTACTTC CASKDRGETQYF
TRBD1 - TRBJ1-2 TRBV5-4 TGTGCCAGCAGCTTGACGGAGACAGGGGGCTATGGCTACACCTTC CASSLTETGGYGYTF
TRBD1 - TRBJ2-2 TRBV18 TGTGCCAGCTCGGAACGACAGGGGGCCGGCGGGGAGCTGTTTTTT CASSERQGAGGELFF
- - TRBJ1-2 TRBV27 TGTGCCAGCAGTTTATATGGGGGTTCTAACTATGGCTACACCTTC CASSLYGGSNYGYTF
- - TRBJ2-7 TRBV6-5 TGTGCCAGCAGTTACCTCCTCGGGACCTACGAGCAGTACTTC CASSYLLGTYEQYF
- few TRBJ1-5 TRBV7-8 TGTGCCAGCAGCTTAGCCAGGACCAATCAGCCCCAGCATTTT CASSLARTNQPQHF
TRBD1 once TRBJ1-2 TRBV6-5 TGTGCCAGCAGTTCGGGCAGGGGGACGTCTGGCTACACCTTC CASSSGRGTSGYTF
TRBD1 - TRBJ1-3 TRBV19 TGTGCCAGTACCCTGGGACAGAACTCTGGAAACACCATATATTTT CASTLGQNSGNTIYF
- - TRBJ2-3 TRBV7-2 TGTGCCAGCAGCTTACAGACTAGCACAGATACGCAGTATTTT CASSLQTSTDTQYF
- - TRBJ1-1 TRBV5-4 TGTGCCAGCAGCTTGCCCCGGGGCACTGAAGCTTTCTTT CASSLPRGTEAFF
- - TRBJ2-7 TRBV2 TGTGCCAGCAGTCCCCGACAGAACTCCTACGAGCAGTACTTC CASSPRQNSYEQYF